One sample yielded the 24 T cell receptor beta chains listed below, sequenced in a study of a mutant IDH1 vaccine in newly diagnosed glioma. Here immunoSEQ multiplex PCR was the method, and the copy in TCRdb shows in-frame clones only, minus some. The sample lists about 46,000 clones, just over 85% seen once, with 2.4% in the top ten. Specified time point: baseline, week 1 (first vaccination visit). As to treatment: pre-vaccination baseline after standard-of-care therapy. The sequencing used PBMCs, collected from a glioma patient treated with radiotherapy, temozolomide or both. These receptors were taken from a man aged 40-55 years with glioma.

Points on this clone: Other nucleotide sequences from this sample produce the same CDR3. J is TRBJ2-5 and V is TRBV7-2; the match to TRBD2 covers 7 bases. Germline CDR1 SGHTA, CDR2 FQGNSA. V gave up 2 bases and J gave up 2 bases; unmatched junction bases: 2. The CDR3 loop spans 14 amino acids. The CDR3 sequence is CASSLTGGQETQYF. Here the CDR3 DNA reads TGTGCCAGCAGCTTAACCGGGGGGCAAGAGACCCAGTACTTC.

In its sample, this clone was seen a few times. The CDR3 coding sequence is TGTGCCAGCAGCTTAATCGGTCGCACTGACGGAGATAATGAAAAACTGTTTTTT. Translation gives CASSLIGRTDGDNEKLFF. The chain combines TRBV13 with TRBJ1-4, with D unclear. V lost 2 bases, J lost 4 bases, and 20 bases lay in between. The CDR3 has 18 amino acids. Germline V lookup: CDR1 PRHDT, CDR2 FYEKMQ (reference sequence).

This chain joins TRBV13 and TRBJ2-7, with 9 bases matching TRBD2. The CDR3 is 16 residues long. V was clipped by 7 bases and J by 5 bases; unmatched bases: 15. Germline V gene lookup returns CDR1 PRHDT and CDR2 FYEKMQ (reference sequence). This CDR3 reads CASNARPSGDLNEQYF. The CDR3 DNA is TGTGCCAGCAACGCGAGACCTAGCGGGGATCTTAACGAGCAGTACTTC.

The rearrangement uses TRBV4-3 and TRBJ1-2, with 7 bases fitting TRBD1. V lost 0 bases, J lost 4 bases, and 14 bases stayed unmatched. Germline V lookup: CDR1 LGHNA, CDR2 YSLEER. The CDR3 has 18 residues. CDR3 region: CASSQEYNPTGSFYGYTF. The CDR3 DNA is TGCGCCAGCAGCCAAGAGTATAATCCGACAGGGTCCTTCTATGGCTACACCTTC.

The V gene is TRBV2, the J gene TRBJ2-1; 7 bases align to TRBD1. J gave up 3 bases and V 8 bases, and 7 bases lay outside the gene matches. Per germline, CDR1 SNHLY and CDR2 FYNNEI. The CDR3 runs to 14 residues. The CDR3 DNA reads TGTGCCAGCCGCAGGGGGAGCGGCTACAATGAGCAGTTCTTC. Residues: CASRRGSGYNEQFF.

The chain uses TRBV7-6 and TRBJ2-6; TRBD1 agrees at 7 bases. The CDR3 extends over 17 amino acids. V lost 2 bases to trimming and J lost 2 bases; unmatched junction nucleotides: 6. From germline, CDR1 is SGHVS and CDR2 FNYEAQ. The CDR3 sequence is CASSLRQGGAGANVLTF. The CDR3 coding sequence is TGTGCCAGCAGCTTAAGGCAAGGGGGCGCTGGGGCCAACGTCCTGACTTTC.

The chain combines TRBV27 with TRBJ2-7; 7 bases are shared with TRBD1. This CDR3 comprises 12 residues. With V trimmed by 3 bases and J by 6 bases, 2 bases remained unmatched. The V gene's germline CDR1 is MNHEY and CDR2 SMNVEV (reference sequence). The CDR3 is CASSFRGPEQYF. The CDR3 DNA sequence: TGTGCCAGCAGTTTTAGGGGGCCCGAGCAGTACTTC.

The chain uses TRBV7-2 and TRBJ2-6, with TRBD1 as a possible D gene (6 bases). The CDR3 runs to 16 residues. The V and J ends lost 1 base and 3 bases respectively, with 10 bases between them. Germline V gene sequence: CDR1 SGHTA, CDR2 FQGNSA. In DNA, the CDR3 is TGTGCCAGCAGCTTAGATTCAGGGGTTGGGGCCAACGTCCTGACTTTC. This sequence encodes CASSLDSGVGANVLTF.

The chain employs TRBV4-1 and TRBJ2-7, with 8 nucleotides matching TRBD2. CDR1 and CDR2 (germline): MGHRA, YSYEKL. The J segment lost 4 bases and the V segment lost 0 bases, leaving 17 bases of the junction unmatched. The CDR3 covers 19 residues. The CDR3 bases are TGCGCCAGCAGCCAAGATGAAATCCGGGGGCTAGCGGGTGCTTACGAGCAGTACTTC. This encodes CASSQDEIRGLAGAYEQYF.

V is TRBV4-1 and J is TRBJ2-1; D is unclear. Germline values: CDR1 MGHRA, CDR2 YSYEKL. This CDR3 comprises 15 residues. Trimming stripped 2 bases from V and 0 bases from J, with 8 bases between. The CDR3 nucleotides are TGCGCCAGCAGCCAATTCGAAGCCTCCTACAATGAGCAGTTCTTC. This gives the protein CASSQFEASYNEQFF.

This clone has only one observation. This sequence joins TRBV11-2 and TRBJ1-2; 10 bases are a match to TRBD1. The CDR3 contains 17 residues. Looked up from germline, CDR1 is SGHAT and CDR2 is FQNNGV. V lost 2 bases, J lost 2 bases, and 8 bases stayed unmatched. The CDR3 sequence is CASSLMLAGQGNYGYTF. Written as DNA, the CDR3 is TGTGCCAGCAGCTTAATGTTAGCGGGACAGGGGAACTATGGCTACACCTTC.

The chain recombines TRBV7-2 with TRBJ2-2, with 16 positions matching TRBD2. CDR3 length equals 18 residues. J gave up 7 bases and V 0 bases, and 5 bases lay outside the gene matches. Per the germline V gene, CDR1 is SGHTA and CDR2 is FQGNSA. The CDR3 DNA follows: TGTGCCAGCAGCTTAGCGTGGGGACTAGCGGGAGGGTTCGGGGAGCTGTTTTTT. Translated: CASSLAWGLAGGFGELFF.

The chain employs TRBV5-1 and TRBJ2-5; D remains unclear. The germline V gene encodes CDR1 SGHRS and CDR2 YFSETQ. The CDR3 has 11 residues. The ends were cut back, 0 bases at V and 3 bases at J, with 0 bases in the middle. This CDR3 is CASSLEETQYF. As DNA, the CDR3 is TGCGCCAGCAGCTTGGAAGAGACCCAGTACTTC.

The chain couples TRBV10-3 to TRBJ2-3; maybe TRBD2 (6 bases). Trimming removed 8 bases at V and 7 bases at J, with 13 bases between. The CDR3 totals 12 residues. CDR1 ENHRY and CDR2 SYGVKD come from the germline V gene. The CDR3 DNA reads TGTGCCATCGGGCTGCGGGACTATACGCAGTATTTT. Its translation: CAIGLRDYTQYF.

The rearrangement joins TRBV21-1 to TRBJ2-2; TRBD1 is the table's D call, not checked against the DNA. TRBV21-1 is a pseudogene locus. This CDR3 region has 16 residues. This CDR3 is CASSTQGSSNTGELFF. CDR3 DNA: TGTGCCAGCAGCACCCAGGGCAGTTCGAACACCGGGGAGCTGTTTTTT.

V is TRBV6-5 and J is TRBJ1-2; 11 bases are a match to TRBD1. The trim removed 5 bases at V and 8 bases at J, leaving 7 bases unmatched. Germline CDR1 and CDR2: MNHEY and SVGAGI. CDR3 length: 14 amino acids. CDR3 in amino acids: CASSPAGTGGGYTF. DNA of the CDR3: TGTGCCAGCAGTCCTGCTGGGACAGGGGGGGGCTACACCTTC.

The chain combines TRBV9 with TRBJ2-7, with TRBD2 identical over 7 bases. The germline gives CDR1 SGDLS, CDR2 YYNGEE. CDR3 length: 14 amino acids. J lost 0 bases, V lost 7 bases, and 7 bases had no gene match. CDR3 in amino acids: CASPRGGSSYEQYF. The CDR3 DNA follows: TGTGCCAGCCCCCGGGGAGGGAGCTCCTACGAGCAGTACTTC. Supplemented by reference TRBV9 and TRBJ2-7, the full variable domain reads DSGVTQTPKHLITATGQRVTLRCSPRSGDLSVYWYQQSLDQGLQFLIQYYNGEERAKGNILERFSAQQFPDLHSELNLSSLELGDSALYFCASPRGGSSYEQYFGPGTRLTVT.

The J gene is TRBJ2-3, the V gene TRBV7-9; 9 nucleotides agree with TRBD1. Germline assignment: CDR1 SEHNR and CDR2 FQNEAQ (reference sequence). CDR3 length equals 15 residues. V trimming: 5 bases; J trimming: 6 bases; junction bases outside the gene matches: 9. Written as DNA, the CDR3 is TGTGCCAGCAGCCCGGGACAGGGTTGGTCGGATACGCAGTATTTT. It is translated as CASSPGQGWSDTQYF.

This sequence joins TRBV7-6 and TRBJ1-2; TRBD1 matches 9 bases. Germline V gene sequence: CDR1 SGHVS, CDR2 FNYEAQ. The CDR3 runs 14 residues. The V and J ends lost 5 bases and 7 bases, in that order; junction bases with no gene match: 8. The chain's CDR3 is CASSPETGGRGYTF. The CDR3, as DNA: TGTGCCAGCAGCCCAGAAACAGGGGGCCGTGGCTACACCTTC. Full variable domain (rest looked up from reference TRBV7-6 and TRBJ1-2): GAGVSQSPRYKVTKRGQDVALRCDPISGHVSLYWYRQALGQGPEFLTYFNYEAQQDKSGLPNDRFSAERPEGSISTLTIQRTEQRDSAMYRCASSPETGGRGYTFGSGTRLTVV.

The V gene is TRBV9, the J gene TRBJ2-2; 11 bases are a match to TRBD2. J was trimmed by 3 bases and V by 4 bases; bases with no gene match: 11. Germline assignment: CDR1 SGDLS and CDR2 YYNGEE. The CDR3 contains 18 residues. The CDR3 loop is CASSPGLAEKFYTGELFF. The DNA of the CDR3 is TGTGCCAGCAGCCCGGGACTAGCGGAAAAATTCTACACCGGGGAGCTGTTTTTT.

In DNA form, the CDR3 reads TGTGCCACCATCCCTCGGGGGGGATCACAAGAGACCCAGTACTTC. Its protein is CATIPRGGSQETQYF. The V call is TRBV19, the J call TRBJ2-5; 8 bases align to TRBD2. CDR3 length: 15 amino acids. CDR1 and CDR2 (germline): LNHDA, SQIVND (reference sequence). V gave up 10 bases and J gave up 2 bases; unmatched junction bases: 12.

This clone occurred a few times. CDR3 bases: TGTGCCAGCAGTGACAGAGTAGCTAACTATGGCTACACCTTC. Its protein product is CASSDRVANYGYTF. V is TRBV25-1 and J is TRBJ1-2; D unclear. V was pared by 3 bases and J by 0 bases, with 8 bases between. Germline CDR1 MGHDK, CDR2 SYGVNS. The CDR3 spans 14 residues.

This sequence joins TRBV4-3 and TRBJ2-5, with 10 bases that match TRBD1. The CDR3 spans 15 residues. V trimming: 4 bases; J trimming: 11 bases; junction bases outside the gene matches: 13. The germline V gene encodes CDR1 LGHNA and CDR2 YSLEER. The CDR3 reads CASSPSDRGLWEQYF. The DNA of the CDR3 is TGCGCCAGCAGCCCCAGCGACAGGGGGCTGTGGGAGCAGTACTTC.

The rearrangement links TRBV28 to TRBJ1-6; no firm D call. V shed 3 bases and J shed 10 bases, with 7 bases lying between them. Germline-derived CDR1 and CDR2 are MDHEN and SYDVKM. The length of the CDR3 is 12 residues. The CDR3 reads CASSLSRSPLHF. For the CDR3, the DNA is TGTGCCAGCAGTTTGTCGCGATCACCCCTCCACTTT. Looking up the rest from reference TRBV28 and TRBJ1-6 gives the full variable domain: DVKVTQSSRYLVKRTGEKVFLECVQDMDHENMFWYRQDPGLGLRLIYFSYDVKMKEKGDIPEGYSVSREKKERFSLILESASTNQTSMYLCASSLSRSPLHFGNGTRLTVT.